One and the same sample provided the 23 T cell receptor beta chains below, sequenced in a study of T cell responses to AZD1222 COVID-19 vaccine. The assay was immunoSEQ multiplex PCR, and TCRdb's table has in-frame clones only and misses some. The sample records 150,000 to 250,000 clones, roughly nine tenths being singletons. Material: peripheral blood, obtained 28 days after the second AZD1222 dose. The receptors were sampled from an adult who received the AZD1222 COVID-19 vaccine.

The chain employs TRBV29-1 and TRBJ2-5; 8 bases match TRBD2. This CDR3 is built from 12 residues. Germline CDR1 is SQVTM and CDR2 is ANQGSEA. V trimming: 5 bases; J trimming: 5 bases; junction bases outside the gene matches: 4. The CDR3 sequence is CSVLAGPETQYF. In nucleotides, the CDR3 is TGCAGCGTTCTAGCGGGTCCGGAGACCCAGTACTTC.

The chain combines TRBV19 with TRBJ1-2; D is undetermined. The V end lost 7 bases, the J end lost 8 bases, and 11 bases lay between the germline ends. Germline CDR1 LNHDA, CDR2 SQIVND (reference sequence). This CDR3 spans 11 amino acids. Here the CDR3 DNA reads TGTGCCAGTATCTGGGGTCACGGCTACACCTTC. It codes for CASIWGHGYTF.

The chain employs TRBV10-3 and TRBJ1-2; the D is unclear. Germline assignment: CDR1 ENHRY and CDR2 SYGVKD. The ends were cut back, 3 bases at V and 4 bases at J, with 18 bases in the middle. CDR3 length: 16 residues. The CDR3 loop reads CAISDRGGVAGYGYTF. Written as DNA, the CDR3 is TGTGCCATCAGTGACCGCGGCGGGGTGGCCGGCTATGGCTACACCTTC.

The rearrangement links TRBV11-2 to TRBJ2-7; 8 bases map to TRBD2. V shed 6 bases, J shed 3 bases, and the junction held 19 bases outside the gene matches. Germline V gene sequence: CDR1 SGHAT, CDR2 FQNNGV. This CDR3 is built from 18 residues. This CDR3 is CASRPREGSGLALYEQYF. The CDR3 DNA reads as TGTGCCAGCAGACCTCGGGAGGGTTCCGGACTAGCCCTCTACGAGCAGTACTTC.

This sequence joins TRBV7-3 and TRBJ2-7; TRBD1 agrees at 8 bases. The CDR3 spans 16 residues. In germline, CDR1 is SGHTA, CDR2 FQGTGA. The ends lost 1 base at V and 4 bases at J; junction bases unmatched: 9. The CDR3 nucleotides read TGTGCCAGCAGCTTAAAAGGGCCAGGGGGCAGATACGAGCAGTACTTC. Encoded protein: CASSLKGPGGRYEQYF.

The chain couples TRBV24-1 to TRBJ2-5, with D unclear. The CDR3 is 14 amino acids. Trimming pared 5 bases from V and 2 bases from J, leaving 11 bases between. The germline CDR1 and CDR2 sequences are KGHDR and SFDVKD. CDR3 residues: CATSVSKTQETQYF. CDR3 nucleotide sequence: TGTGCCACCAGTGTGTCAAAAACGCAAGAGACCCAGTACTTC.

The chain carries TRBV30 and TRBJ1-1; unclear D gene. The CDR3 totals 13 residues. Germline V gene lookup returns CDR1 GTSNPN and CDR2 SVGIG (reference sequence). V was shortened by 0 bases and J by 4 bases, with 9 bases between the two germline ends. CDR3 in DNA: TGTGCCTGGAGTGTAAGGTCGACCACTGAAGCTTTCTTT. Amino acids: CAWSVRSTTEAFF. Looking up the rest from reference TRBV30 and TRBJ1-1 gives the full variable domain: SQTIHQWPATLVQPVGSPLSLECTVEGTSNPNLYWYRQAAGRGLQLLFYSVGIGQISSEVPQNLSASRPQDRQFILSSKKLLLSDSGFYLCAWSVRSTTEAFFGQGTRLTVV.

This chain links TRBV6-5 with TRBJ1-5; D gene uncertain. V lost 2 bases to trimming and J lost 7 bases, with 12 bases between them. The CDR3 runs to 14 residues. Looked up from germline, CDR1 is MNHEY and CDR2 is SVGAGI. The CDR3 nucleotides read TGTGCCAGCAGTTACCAAAAAGGCGGACAGCCCCAGCATTTT. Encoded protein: CASSYQKGGQPQHF.

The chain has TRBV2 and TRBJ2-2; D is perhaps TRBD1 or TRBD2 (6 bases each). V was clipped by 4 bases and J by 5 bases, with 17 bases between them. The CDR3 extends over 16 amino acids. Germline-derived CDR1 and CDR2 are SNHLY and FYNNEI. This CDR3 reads CASSARGRRETGELFF. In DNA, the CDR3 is TGTGCCAGCAGTGCTCGGGGGCGCCGCGAAACCGGGGAGCTGTTTTTT.

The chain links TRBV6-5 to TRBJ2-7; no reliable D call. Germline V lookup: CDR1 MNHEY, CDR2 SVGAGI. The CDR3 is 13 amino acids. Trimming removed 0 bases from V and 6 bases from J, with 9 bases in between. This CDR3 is CASSYSGVGEQYF. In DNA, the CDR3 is TGTGCCAGCAGTTACTCAGGAGTTGGCGAGCAGTACTTC.

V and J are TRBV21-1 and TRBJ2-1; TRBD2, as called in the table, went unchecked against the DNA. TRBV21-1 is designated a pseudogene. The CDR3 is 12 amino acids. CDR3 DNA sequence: TGTGCCAACATAGCGCAGTACAATGAGCAGTTCTTC. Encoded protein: CANIAQYNEQFF.

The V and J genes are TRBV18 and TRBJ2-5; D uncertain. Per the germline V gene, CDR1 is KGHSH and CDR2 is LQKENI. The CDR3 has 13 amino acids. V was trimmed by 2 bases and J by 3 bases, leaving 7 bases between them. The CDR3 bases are TGTGCCAGCTCACCAACCCAGGAAGAGACCCAGTACTTC. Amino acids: CASSPTQEETQYF.

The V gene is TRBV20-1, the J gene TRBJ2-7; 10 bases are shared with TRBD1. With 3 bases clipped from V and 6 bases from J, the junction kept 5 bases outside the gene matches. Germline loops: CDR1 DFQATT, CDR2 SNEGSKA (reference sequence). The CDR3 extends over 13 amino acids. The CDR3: CSASDRGLGEQYF. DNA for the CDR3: TGCAGTGCTAGTGACAGGGGGCTCGGCGAGCAGTACTTC.

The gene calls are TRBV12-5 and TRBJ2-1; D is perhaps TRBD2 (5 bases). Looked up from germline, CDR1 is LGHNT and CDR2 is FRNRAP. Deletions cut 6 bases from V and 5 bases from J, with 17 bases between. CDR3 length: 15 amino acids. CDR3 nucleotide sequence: TGTGCTAGTGGCCTTGTCGGAGCGGCAGACAATGAGCAGTTCTTC. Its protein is CASGLVGAADNEQFF.

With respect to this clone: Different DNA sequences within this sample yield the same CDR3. CDR3 bases: TGTGCCAGCAGCCTCGGGACTAGCGGCACCAATGAGCAGTTCTTC. Translated: CASSLGTSGTNEQFF. The genes are TRBV11-3 and TRBJ2-1, with 11 bases fitting TRBD2. J gave up 6 bases and V 5 bases, and 6 bases lay outside the gene matches. Germline-derived CDR1 and CDR2 are SGHNT and YENEEA. This CDR3 spans 15 amino acids.

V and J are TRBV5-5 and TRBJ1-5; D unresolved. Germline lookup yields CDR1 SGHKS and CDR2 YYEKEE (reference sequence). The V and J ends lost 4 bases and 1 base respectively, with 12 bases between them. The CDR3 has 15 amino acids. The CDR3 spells CASSLRGISNQPQHF. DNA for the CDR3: TGTGCCAGCAGCCTGCGCGGGATAAGCAATCAGCCCCAGCATTTT.

The CDR3 nucleotides are TGTGCCAGCAGTTTGAAGATCGAAAAGAACACTGAAGCTTTCTTT. It specifies CASSLKIEKNTEAFF. The gene calls are TRBV27 and TRBJ1-1, with unresolved D. The CDR3 totals 15 residues. Between the trimmed V and J ends, which lost 3 bases and 1 base, there was a span of 12 bases. The V gene's germline CDR1 is MNHEY and CDR2 SMNVEV (reference sequence).

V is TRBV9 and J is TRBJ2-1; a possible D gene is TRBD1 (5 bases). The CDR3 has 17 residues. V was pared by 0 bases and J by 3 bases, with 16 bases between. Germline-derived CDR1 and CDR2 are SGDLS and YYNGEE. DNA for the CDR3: TGTGCCAGCAGCGTAGAGGGGCGTGTTCTTAGCTACAATGAGCAGTTCTTC. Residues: CASSVEGRVLSYNEQFF.

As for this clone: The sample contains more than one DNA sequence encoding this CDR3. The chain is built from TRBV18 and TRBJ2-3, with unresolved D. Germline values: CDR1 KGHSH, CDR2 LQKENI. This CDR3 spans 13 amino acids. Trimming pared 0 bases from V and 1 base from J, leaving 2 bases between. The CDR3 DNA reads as TGTGCCAGCTCACCACCGGGCACAGATACGCAGTATTTT. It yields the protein CASSPPGTDTQYF.

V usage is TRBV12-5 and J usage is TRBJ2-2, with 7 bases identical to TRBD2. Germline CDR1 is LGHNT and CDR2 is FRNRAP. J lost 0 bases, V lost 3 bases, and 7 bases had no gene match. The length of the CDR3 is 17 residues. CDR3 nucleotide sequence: TGTGCTAGTGGTTTCTCTAGCGGTACCGCGAACACCGGGGAGCTGTTTTTT. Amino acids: CASGFSSGTANTGELFF.

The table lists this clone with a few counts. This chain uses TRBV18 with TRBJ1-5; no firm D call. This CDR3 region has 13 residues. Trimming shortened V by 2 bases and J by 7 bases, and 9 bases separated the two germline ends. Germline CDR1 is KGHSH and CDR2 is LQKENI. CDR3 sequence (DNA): TGTGCCAGCTCACCAGGGAGGGAGCAGCCCCAGCATTTT. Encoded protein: CASSPGREQPQHF.

CDR3 residues: CASSGTATNQPQHF. For the CDR3, the DNA is TGTGCCAGTAGCGGGACAGCTACCAATCAGCCCCAGCATTTT. V is TRBV19 and J is TRBJ1-5; 7 bases line up with TRBD1. Germline assignment: CDR1 LNHDA and CDR2 SQIVND (reference sequence). There are 14 residues in the CDR3. V lost 6 bases to trimming and J lost 3 bases; unmatched junction nucleotides: 5.

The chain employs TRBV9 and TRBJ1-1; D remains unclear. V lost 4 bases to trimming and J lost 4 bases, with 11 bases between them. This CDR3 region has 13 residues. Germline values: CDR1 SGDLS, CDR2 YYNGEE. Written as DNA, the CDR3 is TGTGCCAGCAGCCCTGGTGGTGGCACTGAAGCTTTCTTT. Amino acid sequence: CASSPGGGTEAFF.